This passage covers 14 T cell receptor beta chains from one sample sequenced in a study of blood T cell repertoires in COVID-19. Method: immunoSEQ multiplex PCR; TCRdb's copy keeps in-frame clones and lacks some. The sample records roughly 95,000 clones, roughly 78% being singletons. The sequenced sample was peripheral blood. The receptors originated from a man between 45 and 60 years old with active or convalescent COVID-19.

The chain carries TRBV14 and TRBJ2-3, with D maybe TRBD1 (6 bases). Trimming left V 4 bases short and J 1 base short, with 18 bases between. The CDR3 runs 17 residues. The germline CDR1 and CDR2 sequences are SGHDN and FVKESK. CDR3 DNA sequence: TGTGCCAGCAGCCCAGGCCGGACAGATCCTCGCACAGATACGCAGTATTTT. Its protein product is CASSPGRTDPRTDTQYF.

The rearrangement uses TRBV6-5 and TRBJ1-4; 7 nucleotides align to TRBD1. This CDR3 comprises 16 residues. Per the germline V gene, CDR1 is MNHEY and CDR2 is SVGAGI. The ends lost 0 bases at V and 6 bases at J; junction bases unmatched: 7. The CDR3 nucleotides read TGTGCCAGCAGTTACTCCCGGGACAGTGTATATGAAAAACTGTTTTTT. This sequence encodes CASSYSRDSVYEKLFF.

This clone came up once. The gene calls are TRBV5-8 and TRBJ2-1; 7 nucleotides match TRBD1. CDR3 length: 15 residues. With 4 bases clipped from V and 8 bases from J, the junction kept 12 bases outside the gene matches. CDR1 SGHTS and CDR2 YDEGEE come from the germline V gene. This CDR3 reads CASSIQGGRTDEQFF. The CDR3 nucleotides are TGTGCCAGCAGCATCCAAGGGGGCAGAACGGATGAGCAGTTCTTC. The full variable domain, its missing parts supplied by reference TRBV5-8 and TRBJ2-1, is EAGVTQSPTHLIKTRGQQATLRCSPISGHTSVYWYQQALGLGLQFLLWYDEGEERNRGNFPPRFSGRQFPNYSSELNVNALELEDSALYLCASSIQGGRTDEQFFGPGTRLTVL.

The chain is built from TRBV28 and TRBJ2-3; 7 bases line up with TRBD2. With V trimmed by 2 bases and J by 4 bases, 6 bases remained unmatched. Germline V CDR1 and CDR2: MDHEN, SYDVKM. The CDR3 length is 15 residues. The CDR3 DNA reads TGTGCCAGCAGTTTACCCGGGGGGTCCGCAGATACGCAGTATTTT. Translation gives CASSLPGGSADTQYF.

The chain joins TRBV27 to TRBJ1-5; maybe TRBD1 (5 bases). This CDR3 comprises 12 residues. Germline V CDR1 and CDR2: MNHEY, SMNVEV (reference sequence). Trimming left V 6 bases short and J 5 bases short, with 8 bases between. The CDR3 reads CASRSGYQPQHF. The CDR3 nucleotides read TGTGCCAGCAGGTCAGGGTATCAGCCCCAGCATTTT.

This chain joins TRBV24-1 and TRBJ1-2; D unclear. CDR3 length: 14 amino acids. V lost 0 bases and J 1 base, leaving 5 bases between the germline ends. Germline-derived CDR1 and CDR2 are KGHDR and SFDVKD. CDR3 DNA sequence: TGTGCCACCAGTGATTTGGAGCGTAACTATGGCTACACCTTC. Translation gives CATSDLERNYGYTF.

V is TRBV3-1 (or the pseudogene TRBV3-2) and J is TRBJ2-7, with 8 bases identical to TRBD1. CDR3 length equals 15 residues. Unmatched junction bases numbered 4, after V lost 3 bases and J lost 0 bases. Germline V gene data show CDR1 as LGHDT and CDR2 as YNNKEL (reference sequence). The CDR3 protein is CASSQQGQASYEQYF. The CDR3 DNA follows: TGTGCCAGCAGCCAGCAGGGACAGGCCTCCTACGAGCAGTACTTC.

This chain's CDR3 is CASSQRGQGWLNEQYV. CDR3 nucleotides: TGTGCCAGCAGCCAGAGGGGGCAGGGATGGTTAAACGAGCAGTACGTC. The V and J genes are TRBV21-1 and TRBJ2-7; the table's D gene call, TRBD1, was not cross checked with the DNA. TRBV21-1 is listed as a pseudogene. The CDR3 sequence is 16 residues long.

V gene TRBV11-2 combines with J gene TRBJ2-7; 11 bases agree with TRBD1. The J segment lost 5 bases and the V segment lost 5 bases, leaving 8 bases of the junction unmatched. Germline V gives CDR1 SGHAT, CDR2 FQNNGV. The CDR3 has 15 residues. The CDR3: CASSILRTGGHEQYF. CDR3 DNA: TGTGCCAGCAGCATACTCAGGACAGGGGGCCACGAGCAGTACTTC.

This clone has just one count. The DNA of the CDR3 is TGTGCCAGCAGTTTGTCCGGGACAGCTCTGTCGGGTGGCTACACCTTC. Protein product: CASSLSGTALSGGYTF. The genes are TRBV28 and TRBJ1-2; 7 bases are shared with TRBD1. CDR1 and CDR2 from the germline V gene are MDHEN and SYDVKM. The CDR3 sequence is 16 residues long. Trimming cost V 3 bases and J 7 bases; bases outside gene matches: 14.

The chain has TRBV10-1 and TRBJ2-3; 8 bases align to TRBD1. With V trimmed by 8 bases and J by 1 base, 5 bases remained unmatched. The germline CDR1 and CDR2 sequences are WNHNN and SYGVQD (reference sequence). The CDR3 consists of 14 residues. The CDR3 nucleotides are TGCGCCAGCCCGGGGACAGGTGGCACAGATACGCAGTATTTT. This codes for CASPGTGGTDTQYF.

The chain employs TRBV18 and TRBJ2-1; 9 nucleotides align to TRBD1. Germline V gene lookup returns CDR1 KGHSH and CDR2 LQKENI. The CDR3 has 14 residues. The junction had 8 bases not matched to a gene; V was cut back by 6 bases and J by 8 bases. The DNA of the CDR3 is TGTGCCAGCTCGCCGGGACAGGGTTTGGATGAGCAGTTCTTC. This encodes CASSPGQGLDEQFF.

This chain links TRBV10-1 with TRBJ2-5; no clear D. V gave up 2 bases and J gave up 5 bases, with 18 bases separating them. The CDR3 consists of 16 residues. Germline CDR1 WNHNN, CDR2 SYGVQD (reference sequence). The CDR3 DNA is TGCGCCAGCAGTGAGGTCCAGGCCCCCACGGCGGAGACCCAGTACTTC. Amino acids: CASSEVQAPTAETQYF.

This chain uses TRBV5-6 with TRBJ1-1, with D possibly TRBD1 on 5 matching bases. The V gene lost 3 bases and the J gene lost 1 base, with 7 bases spanning the gap. Germline CDR1 and CDR2: SGHDT and YYEEEE. This CDR3 is built from 13 residues. The CDR3: CASSWTQNTEAFF. CDR3 in DNA: TGTGCCAGCAGCTGGACACAGAACACTGAAGCTTTCTTT.